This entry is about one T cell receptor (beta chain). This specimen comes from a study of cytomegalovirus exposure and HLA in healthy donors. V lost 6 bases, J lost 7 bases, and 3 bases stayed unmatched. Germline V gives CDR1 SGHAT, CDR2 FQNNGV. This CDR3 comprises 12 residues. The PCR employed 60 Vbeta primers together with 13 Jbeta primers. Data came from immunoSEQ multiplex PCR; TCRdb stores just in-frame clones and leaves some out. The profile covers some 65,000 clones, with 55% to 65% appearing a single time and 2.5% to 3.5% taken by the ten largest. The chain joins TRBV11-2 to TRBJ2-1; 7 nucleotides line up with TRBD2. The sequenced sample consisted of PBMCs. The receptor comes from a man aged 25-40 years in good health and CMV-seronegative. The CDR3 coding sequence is TGTGCCAGCAGGTTGGGAGGGAATGAGCAGTTCTTC. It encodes CASRLGGNEQFF.